One sample yielded the 20 T cell receptor beta chains listed below, sequenced in a study of blood T cell repertoires in COVID-19. Only in-frame clones appear in the TCRdb table, and some are missing; sequencing was by immunoSEQ multiplex PCR. The sample comprises about 78,000 clones, less than 95% of which are singletons, and more than 0.85% rests with the top ten. Source material: peripheral blood. These TCRs come from a woman in her fifties or sixties in a cohort sampled during active COVID-19.

The V gene is TRBV24-1, the J gene TRBJ2-3; 10 nucleotides agree with TRBD2. The CDR3 is 16 amino acids. Germline CDR1 reads KGHDR; CDR2 reads SFDVKD. J lost 3 bases, V lost 3 bases, and 5 bases had no gene match. CDR3: CATSDPTSGKTDTQYF. The CDR3, as DNA: TGTGCCACCAGTGATCCCACTAGCGGGAAGACAGATACGCAGTATTTT.

The chain uses TRBV4-1 and TRBJ1-1; a possible D gene is TRBD1 (5 bases). This CDR3 is 15 amino acids long. V was shortened by 4 bases and J by 0 bases, with 12 bases between the two germline ends. From germline, CDR1 is MGHRA and CDR2 YSYEKL. The CDR3 region is CASSRSGAMNTEAFF. The CDR3 DNA reads as TGCGCCAGCAGCCGGAGCGGGGCCATGAACACTGAAGCTTTCTTT.

The rearrangement links TRBV6-4 to TRBJ2-3; D is unresolved. This CDR3 contains 14 residues. CDR1 and CDR2 (germline): MRHNA, SNTAGT. V gave up 3 bases and J gave up 1 base, with 8 bases separating them. In DNA, the CDR3 is TGTGCCAGCAGTGAGATCCTAGGCACAGATACGCAGTATTTT. This translates into CASSEILGTDTQYF.

The V and J genes are TRBV6-5 and TRBJ2-4; 7 bases are shared with TRBD1. Per the germline V gene, CDR1 is MNHEY and CDR2 is SVGAGI. The V segment lost 8 bases and the J segment 7 bases; nucleotides outside the gene matches: 14. The CDR3 sequence is 15 residues long. This CDR3 is CASSGEGAHPNIQYF. The DNA for the CDR3 is TGTGCCAGCTCAGGAGAGGGGGCGCATCCCAACATTCAGTACTTC.

The chain combines TRBV6-5 with TRBJ2-4; D is ambiguous. This CDR3 is built from 15 residues. V was shortened by 6 bases and J by 0 bases, with 12 bases between the two germline ends. The germline V gene has CDR1 MNHEY and CDR2 SVGAGI. CDR3 amino acids: CASRFTNLAKNIQYF. The CDR3 DNA reads TGTGCCAGCAGATTTACTAATCTAGCCAAAAACATTCAGTACTTC.

This rearrangement joins TRBV18 to TRBJ2-7; D may be TRBD2 (5 bases). Germline values: CDR1 KGHSH, CDR2 LQKENI. This CDR3 contains 14 residues. V lost 0 bases to trimming and J lost 4 bases, with 10 bases between them. This chain's CDR3 is CASSPPRTAYEQYF. Here the CDR3 DNA reads TGTGCCAGCTCACCACCGAGGACTGCTTACGAGCAGTACTTC.

The CDR3 DNA reads TGCGCCAGCAGCCAAGGGCGCAGGGGCGAGCAGTACTTC. Translation gives CASSQGRRGEQYF. The chain couples TRBV4-1 to TRBJ2-7; D is perhaps TRBD1 (6 bases). Trimming stripped 1 base from V and 6 bases from J, with 10 bases between. The CDR3 covers 13 residues. Germline V CDR1 and CDR2: MGHRA, YSYEKL.

V and J are TRBV11-2 and TRBJ2-1; a possible D gene is TRBD2 (6 bases). Trimming cost V 2 bases and J 0 bases, with 11 bases left between them. CDR3 length: 16 amino acids. The germline CDR1 and CDR2 sequences are SGHAT and FQNNGV. The CDR3 region has the DNA TGTGCCAGCAGCTTACGGCGGGATTTCTCCTACAATGAGCAGTTCTTC. Protein: CASSLRRDFSYNEQFF.

The CDR3 DNA is TGTGCCAGCAGCCTACTAGCGGGAGGGTCAGATACGCAGTATTTT. Translating gives CASSLLAGGSDTQYF. The chain links TRBV7-2 to TRBJ2-3, with TRBD2 matching 13 bases. V was clipped by 5 bases and J by 4 bases; unmatched bases: 3. The CDR3 consists of 15 residues. Germline assignment: CDR1 SGHTA and CDR2 FQGNSA.

The rearrangement uses TRBV6-2 or TRBV6-3 and TRBJ2-6, with TRBD1 matching over 9 bases. V lost 6 bases and J lost 1; bases outside the gene matches: 4. This CDR3 has 16 residues. The germline V gene encodes CDR1 MNHEY and CDR2 SVGEGT. Written as DNA, the CDR3 is TGTGCCAGCAGCCCAGACAGGGGGTCTGGGGCCAACGTCCTGACTTTC. Its protein is CASSPDRGSGANVLTF.

This chain links TRBV3-1 (or the pseudogene TRBV3-2) with TRBJ2-2; 8 bases fit TRBD2. The V segment lost 6 bases and the J segment 4 bases; nucleotides outside the gene matches: 7. The CDR3 has 15 residues. CDR1 and CDR2 (germline): LGHDT, YNNKEL (reference sequence). In DNA form, the CDR3 reads TGTGCCAGCAGTCGAGCGGGAGAGTCCACCGGGGAGCTGTTTTTT. Protein sequence: CASSRAGESTGELFF.

In DNA form, the CDR3 reads TGCAGCCTACAGCCTTTGAACACTGAAGCTTTCTTT. It codes for CSLQPLNTEAFF. The rearrangement links TRBV29-1 to TRBJ1-1, with D hard to call. This CDR3 has 12 residues. V shed 8 bases and J shed 0 bases, with 10 bases lying between them. From germline, CDR1 is SQVTM and CDR2 ANQGSEA.

This chain links TRBV29-1 with TRBJ1-1; TRBD1 might be the D (5 bases). This CDR3 comprises 12 residues. V lost 3 bases, J lost 1 base, and 6 bases lay in between. CDR1 SQVTM and CDR2 ANQGSEA come from the germline V gene. CDR3 DNA sequence: TGCAGCGTTGAGGGGGGGAACACTGAAGCTTTCTTT. Encoded protein: CSVEGGNTEAFF.

A single count supports this clone. The J gene is TRBJ1-5, the V gene TRBV13; 10 bases map to TRBD1. Germline assignment: CDR1 PRHDT and CDR2 FYEKMQ (reference sequence). The ends lost 5 bases at V and 0 bases at J; junction bases unmatched: 10. The CDR3 length is 18 residues. In nucleotides, the CDR3 is TGTGCCAGCAGCCCTGGGGGACAGGGGCACCATAGCAATCAGCCCCAGCATTTT. The encoded protein is CASSPGGQGHHSNQPQHF.

The chain couples TRBV27 to TRBJ2-1, with TRBD2 as a possible D gene (6 bases). V lost 5 bases, J lost 4 bases, and 12 bases lay in between. The germline V gene encodes CDR1 MNHEY and CDR2 SMNVEV (reference sequence). The CDR3 covers 14 residues. CDR3 coding DNA: TGTGCCAGCAGTCAGCGGGCCTATTACAATGAGCAGTTCTTC. Encoded protein: CASSQRAYYNEQFF.

V usage is TRBV28 and J usage is TRBJ1-1; 11 bases map to TRBD1. The J segment lost 5 bases and the V segment lost 2 bases, leaving 13 bases of the junction unmatched. Germline V gene data show CDR1 as MDHEN and CDR2 as SYDVKM. The length of the CDR3 is 18 residues. The CDR3 region has the DNA TGTGCCAGCAGTTTAATGTTCGGTGGGACAGGGGGGGAGACTGAAGCTTTCTTT. It is translated as CASSLMFGGTGGETEAFF. Using reference TRBV28 and TRBJ1-1 for the parts outside the CDR3, the full variable domain is DVKVTQSSRYLVKRTGEKVFLECVQDMDHENMFWYRQDPGLGLRLIYFSYDVKMKEKGDIPEGYSVSREKKERFSLILESASTNQTSMYLCASSLMFGGTGGETEAFFGQGTRLTVV.

The rearrangement links TRBV19 to TRBJ2-7, with 10 bases that match TRBD1. The CDR3 loop spans 15 amino acids. In germline, CDR1 is LNHDA, CDR2 SQIVND (reference sequence). Trimming removed 6 bases from V and 5 bases from J; junction bases left unmatched: 10. CDR3 DNA sequence: TGTGCCAGTAGGATTCAGGGGACAGGGGTCCACGAGCAGTACTTC. Translation: CASRIQGTGVHEQYF.

The V gene is TRBV6-5, the J gene TRBJ2-1, with 8 bases matching TRBD1. Germline lookup yields CDR1 MNHEY and CDR2 SVGAGI. With V trimmed by 5 bases and J by 6 bases, 3 bases remained unmatched. The CDR3 contains 13 residues. The CDR3 nucleotides read TGTGCCAGCAGTATACAGGGGGGCAATGAGCAGTTCTTC. Its translation: CASSIQGGNEQFF.

The chain joins TRBV28 to TRBJ2-7, with 10 nucleotides matching TRBD2. The CDR3 runs 17 residues. Germline V lookup: CDR1 MDHEN, CDR2 SYDVKM. V was pared by 5 bases and J by 5 bases, with 15 bases of the junction left unmatched. In DNA form, the CDR3 reads TGTGCCAGCAGTCACCAGCGTTCTAGCGGGAGTAACAACGAGCAGTACTTC. This translates into CASSHQRSSGSNNEQYF.

This clone occurred once. The V and J genes are TRBV27 and TRBJ1-2, with D perhaps TRBD1 (6 bases). Looked up from germline, CDR1 is MNHEY and CDR2 is SMNVEV (reference sequence). V was trimmed by 5 bases and J by 2 bases, leaving 18 bases between them. The CDR3 extends over 16 amino acids. The CDR3: CASSPLTGNPNYGYTF. CDR3 bases: TGTGCCAGCAGTCCCCTCACAGGGAACCCCAACTATGGCTACACCTTC.